This TCR beta chain is from a study of cytomegalovirus exposure and HLA in healthy donors. The donors formed part of the 120-subject validation cohort, distinct from the 666-subject first cohort. Overall study results and limits: Subsequent analysis showed first-cohort TCR clusters tending to co-occur in over a hundred validation repertoires. Altogether, 150 to 200 TCR beta chains were recorded as cytomegalovirus-associated.

The data were produced by immunoSEQ multiplex PCR, yet TCRdb's version contains in-frame clones alone and is incomplete. The sample has roughly 140,000 clones, 70% to 90% seen once. This clone has a single count. Its antigen is unknown. Sequenced: PBMCs. This receptor was taken from a woman in her late teens or twenties in good health and CMV-seropositive.

The CDR3 is CASSLTGVGQPQHF. CDR3 nucleotide sequence: TGTGCCAGTAGCCTGACAGGGGTCGGGCAGCCCCAGCATTTT. The chain uses TRBV19 and TRBJ1-5; 8 bases are a match to TRBD1. Germline V gives CDR1 LNHDA, CDR2 SQIVND (reference sequence). The trim removed 6 bases at V and 7 bases at J, leaving 8 bases unmatched. The CDR3 has 14 residues.